This T cell receptor beta chain comes out of a study of cytomegalovirus exposure and HLA in healthy donors. The CDR3 runs 14 residues. With V trimmed by 1 base and J by 7 bases, 4 bases remained unmatched. In germline, CDR1 is SGHNT, CDR2 YENEEA. Using immunoSEQ multiplex PCR, the repertoire was profiled, and TCRdb retains in-frame clones only, with some absent. The sample gives roughly 220,000 clones, about 93% of which show up once; roughly 1% is in the top ten. V gene TRBV11-3 combines with J gene TRBJ2-7; 10 nucleotides line up with TRBD2. The sequenced sample was PBMCs. The sequence was obtained from a young woman in good health and CMV-seronegative. The CDR3 region has the DNA TGTGCCAGCAGCTTAGTGCTAGCGGGAGCTGAGCAGTACTTC. It codes for CASSLVLAGAEQYF.